Listed below are T cell receptor beta chains from one sample, sequenced in a study of spatial heterogeneity in lung cancer. TCRdb re-derived calls from the 5' RACE reads in MiXCR, one entry per CDR3 protein. The data show roughly 8,500 distinct CDR3 sequences, roughly a tenth seen once. The sample was lung tumor tissue, taken at surgery. Receptors were obtained from a male donor with early-stage non-small cell lung cancer. CDR3s include the opening cysteine and the closing phenylalanine or tryptophan. The order of the fields is clone size, J gene, D gene, V gene, CDR3 protein, CDR3 DNA. D genes are given only for firm matches. Where a row states a size, it is once, few, many or the class of an expanded clone; other rows omit it.

>-|TRBJ2-1|-|TRBV4-3
CASSQELNIGNEQFF
TGCGCCAGCAGCCAAGAGTTGAACATTGGTAATGAGCAGTTCTTC
>medium-sized|TRBJ2-3|-|TRBV5-6
CASSFEIAGGTDTQYF
TGTGCCAGCAGCTTTGAAATAGCCGGAGGAACAGATACGCAGTATTTT
>medium-sized|TRBJ2-3|-|TRBV20-1
CSARAGDGADTQYF
TGCAGTGCTAGAGCGGGGGATGGCGCAGATACGCAGTATTTT
>medium-sized|TRBJ1-4|-|TRBV6-1
CASRSGPNEKLFF
TGTGCCAGCAGGAGTGGTCCTAATGAAAAACTGTTTTTT
>medium-sized|TRBJ1-6|-|TRBV5-4
CASSLDGQNSPLHF
TGTGCCAGCAGCTTGGATGGGCAAAATTCACCCCTCCACTTT
>medium-sized|TRBJ1-1|TRBD1|TRBV30
CAWMRGSRGPMNTEAFF
TGTGCCTGGATGAGGGGTAGCAGGGGGCCCATGAACACTGAAGCTTTCTTT
>medium-sized|TRBJ2-1|TRBD1|TRBV12-3/TRBV12-4
CASSLVAGGNEQFF
TGTGCCAGCAGTTTAGTCGCAGGGGGCAATGAGCAGTTCTTC
>medium-sized|TRBJ1-5|TRBD1|TRBV2
CASSSGQGGYSNQPQHF
TGTGCCAGCAGTTCAGGACAGGGGGGCTATAGCAATCAGCCCCAGCATTTT
>few|TRBJ1-2|-|TRBV19
CASSSGYGYTF
TGTGCCAGTAGTTCCGGTTATGGCTACACCTTC
>many|TRBJ2-2|-|TRBV28
CASSLRGTGELFF
TGTGCCAGCAGTTTGCGAGGTACCGGGGAGCTGTTTTTT
>few|TRBJ2-7|TRBD1|TRBV20-1
CSAPEQGTYEQYF
TGCAGTGCTCCCGAACAGGGGACCTACGAGCAGTACTTC
>-|TRBJ2-7|TRBD1|TRBV5-1
CASSLQNRRDRDIAYEQYF
TGCGCCAGCAGCTTACAAAACCGCAGGGACAGGGACATCGCCTACGAGCAGTACTTC
>medium-sized|TRBJ1-5|TRBD1|TRBV6-1
CASSERSGGAGSNQPQHF
TGTGCCAGCAGTGAAAGGTCAGGGGGCGCCGGGAGCAATCAGCCCCAGCATTTT
>many|TRBJ2-6|-|TRBV5-8
CASSYPDRGFPGANVLTF
TGTGCCAGCAGCTACCCGGACAGAGGATTCCCTGGGGCCAACGTCCTGACTTTC
>many|TRBJ2-1|-|TRBV3-1
CASSHSSGRRVHEQFF
TGTGCCAGCAGCCATTCCTCGGGACGGAGGGTTCATGAGCAGTTCTTC
>medium-sized|TRBJ2-6|TRBD1|TRBV4-2
CASSPDRAGANVLTF
TGTGCCAGCAGCCCCGACAGGGCTGGGGCCAACGTCCTGACTTTC
>many|TRBJ2-7|-|TRBV4-1
CASSQAGELGSTEQYF
TGCGCCAGCAGCCAAGCGGGGGAGTTGGGGTCCACCGAGCAGTACTTC
>medium-sized|TRBJ2-3|-|TRBV3-1
CASSLTQKGYADTQYF
TGTGCCAGCAGCCTCACCCAAAAGGGGTACGCAGATACGCAGTATTTT
>many|TRBJ1-6|-|TRBV2
CASSDWYMSSYNSPLHF
TGTGCCAGCAGTGACTGGTATATGAGCTCCTATAATTCACCCCTCCACTTT
>medium-sized|TRBJ2-7|-|TRBV25-1
CASSEANGLYEQYF
TGTGCCAGCAGTGAAGCTAACGGACTTTACGAGCAGTACTTC
>medium-sized|TRBJ2-7|-|TRBV7-9
CASSSTTERYF
TGTGCCAGCAGCTCCACGACCGAGCGGTACTTC
>-|TRBJ2-7|TRBD1|TRBV11-2
CASSGQLYEQYF
TGTGCCAGTTCGGGACAGCTCTACGAGCAGTACTTC
>medium-sized|TRBJ2-1|TRBD2|TRBV27
CASSPPTSGRADEQFF
TGTGCCAGCAGCCCCCCGACTAGCGGGAGGGCCGATGAGCAGTTCTTC
>many|TRBJ1-2|TRBD1|TRBV12-3/TRBV12-4
CASSSGGNYGYTF
TGTGCCAGCAGTTCAGGGGGCAACTATGGCTACACCTTC
>many|TRBJ2-7|TRBD2|TRBV28
CASSPPPGEGPYEQYF
TGTGCCAGCAGTCCCCCCCCCGGGGAGGGTCCCTACGAGCAGTACTTC
>medium-sized|TRBJ1-1|-|TRBV5-6
CASSLLGPNTEAFF
TGTGCCAGCAGCCTACTAGGGCCGAACACTGAAGCTTTCTTT
>few|TRBJ2-3|TRBD2|TRBV20-1
CSDLAGNTDTQYF
TGCAGTGATTTAGCGGGAAACACAGATACGCAGTATTTT
>many|TRBJ2-2|TRBD1|TRBV5-1
CASGTGGNAGELFF
TGCGCCAGCGGGACAGGGGGCAATGCCGGGGAGCTGTTTTTT
>few|TRBJ2-3|-|TRBV6-6
CASSLNRQDRTDTQYF
TGTGCCAGCAGTCTTAACCGACAGGACCGCACAGATACGCAGTATTTT
>-|TRBJ1-6|-|TRBV7-2
CASSLDRVNSPLHF
TGTGCCAGCAGCTTAGATAGGGTTAATTCACCCCTCCACTTT
>many|TRBJ2-2|-|TRBV20-1
CSARRDQANTGELFF
TGCAGTGCTAGAAGGGATCAGGCAAACACCGGGGAGCTGTTTTTT
>few|TRBJ2-5|TRBD2|TRBV5-1
CASSPLLAEGQETQYF
TGCGCCAGCAGCCCCTTACTAGCGGAGGGTCAAGAGACCCAGTACTTC
>many|TRBJ2-3|TRBD2|TRBV28
CASNLGGGRSDTQYF
TGTGCCAGCAATCTGGGGGGCGGGAGGTCAGATACGCAGTATTTT
>medium-sized|TRBJ1-3|-|TRBV5-6
CASTGDGNTIYF
TGTGCCAGCACAGGTGACGGAAACACCATATATTTT
>medium-sized|TRBJ2-7|TRBD2|TRBV3-1
CASSSGLAYEQYF
TGTGCCAGCAGCTCAGGACTAGCCTACGAGCAGTACTTC
>medium-sized|TRBJ2-3|-|TRBV7-2
CASSLESTDTQYF
TGTGCCAGCAGCTTAGAGAGCACAGATACGCAGTATTTT
>many|TRBJ2-3|TRBD2|TRBV29-1
CSVAQGGTDTQYF
TGCAGCGTTGCGCAGGGAGGGACAGATACGCAGTATTTT
>few|TRBJ1-5|-|TRBV7-8
CASSDGWMPQHF
TGTGCCAGCAGCGATGGGTGGATGCCCCAGCATTTT
>few|TRBJ2-3|-|TRBV9
CASSVAGRESDTQYF
TGTGCCAGCAGCGTAGCGGGCAGGGAATCAGATACGCAGTATTTT
>many|TRBJ2-7|-|TRBV28
CASSLGKRGSEQYF
TGTGCCAGCAGTTTAGGGAAAAGAGGGAGCGAGCAGTACTTC
>-|TRBJ2-1|-|TRBV30
CAWTRGREQFF
TGTGCCTGGACCAGAGGGCGGGAGCAGTTCTTC
>many|TRBJ1-4|-|TRBV5-8
CASGQDERKLFF
TGTGCCAGCGGGCAGGATGAGAGAAAACTGTTTTTT
>-|TRBJ2-7|TRBD2|TRBV29-1
CSVLLAGHYEQYF
TGCAGCGTCTTACTAGCGGGACACTACGAGCAGTACTTC
>few|TRBJ2-7|TRBD2|TRBV28
CASSLGLADYEQYF
TGTGCCAGCAGTTTAGGACTAGCGGATTACGAGCAGTACTTC
>medium-sized|TRBJ1-4|TRBD1|TRBV28
CASSPGQARHRNEKLFF
TGTGCCAGCAGCCCCGGACAGGCCCGGCATCGGAATGAAAAACTGTTTTTT
>many|TRBJ1-5|-|TRBV6-5
CASSEAAGKVEKLPQHF
TGTGCCAGCAGCGAGGCGGCAGGGAAAGTCGAGAAGTTACCCCAGCATTTT
>many|TRBJ2-3|TRBD2|TRBV18
CASSPPSSLAIDTQYF
TGTGCCAGCTCACCCCCTTCGTCACTAGCGATAGATACGCAGTATTTT
>many|TRBJ2-2|-|TRBV7-9
CASSLVGANTGELFF
TGTGCCAGCAGCTTAGTTGGGGCGAACACCGGGGAGCTGTTTTTT
>few|TRBJ2-2|-|TRBV28
CASSQNTGELFF
TGTGCCAGCAGTCAGAACACCGGGGAGCTGTTTTTT
>-|TRBJ1-5|-|TRBV6-2/TRBV6-3
CASSYEESQPQHF
TGTGCCAGCAGTTACGAGGAAAGCCAGCCCCAGCATTTT
>-|TRBJ2-5|TRBD2|TRBV7-2
CASSLWGGGNQETQYF
TGTGCCAGCAGCTTATGGGGCGGGGGGAACCAAGAGACCCAGTACTTC
>medium-sized|TRBJ2-2|TRBD2|TRBV5-1
CASSLDASGGPGELFF
TGCGCCAGCAGCTTGGATGCTAGCGGGGGCCCCGGGGAGCTGTTTTTT
>few|TRBJ2-5|-|TRBV5-4
CASSLAYGQGGSGTQYF
TGTGCCAGCAGCTTGGCGTACGGACAGGGCGGGAGCGGGACCCAGTACTTC
>-|TRBJ2-7|TRBD2|TRBV10-3
CAISDPGLAGLEQYF
TGTGCCATCAGTGACCCCGGACTAGCCGGCTTGGAGCAGTACTTC
>many|TRBJ2-5|-|TRBV20-1
CSASEERGTQYF
TGCAGTGCTAGTGAGGAGCGCGGGACCCAGTACTTC
>many|TRBJ1-2|TRBD1|TRBV12-3/TRBV12-4
CAGRTGSKNGYTF
TGTGCCGGAAGGACAGGGAGTAAAAATGGCTACACCTTC
>medium-sized|TRBJ1-3|-|TRBV7-9
CASSLGRASGNTIYF
TGTGCCAGCAGCTTGGGCAGGGCTTCTGGAAACACCATATATTTT
>medium-sized|TRBJ2-1|TRBD2|TRBV7-9
CASSLFSGGLGEQFF
TGTGCCAGCAGCTTATTCAGCGGGGGCCTTGGTGAGCAGTTCTTC
>-|TRBJ1-2|-|TRBV30
CAWIRSGYGYTF
TGTGCCTGGATCAGGAGCGGCTATGGCTACACCTTC
>many|TRBJ2-5|-|TRBV5-1
CASSSQAGGETQYF
TGCGCCAGCAGCTCCCAAGCGGGCGGAGAGACCCAGTACTTC